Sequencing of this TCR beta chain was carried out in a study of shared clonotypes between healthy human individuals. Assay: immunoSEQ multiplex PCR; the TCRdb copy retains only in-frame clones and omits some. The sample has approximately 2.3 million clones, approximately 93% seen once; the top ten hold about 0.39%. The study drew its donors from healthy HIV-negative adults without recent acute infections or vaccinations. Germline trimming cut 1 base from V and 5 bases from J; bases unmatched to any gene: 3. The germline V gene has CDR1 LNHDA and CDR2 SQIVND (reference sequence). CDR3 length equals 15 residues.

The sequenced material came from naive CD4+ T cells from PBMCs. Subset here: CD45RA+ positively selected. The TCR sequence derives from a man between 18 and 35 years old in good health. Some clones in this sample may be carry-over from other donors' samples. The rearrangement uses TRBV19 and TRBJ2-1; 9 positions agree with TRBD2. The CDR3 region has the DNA TGTGCCAGTAGTATAGCGGCTAGCGGGGACAATGAGCAGTTCTTC. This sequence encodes CASSIAASGDNEQFF.